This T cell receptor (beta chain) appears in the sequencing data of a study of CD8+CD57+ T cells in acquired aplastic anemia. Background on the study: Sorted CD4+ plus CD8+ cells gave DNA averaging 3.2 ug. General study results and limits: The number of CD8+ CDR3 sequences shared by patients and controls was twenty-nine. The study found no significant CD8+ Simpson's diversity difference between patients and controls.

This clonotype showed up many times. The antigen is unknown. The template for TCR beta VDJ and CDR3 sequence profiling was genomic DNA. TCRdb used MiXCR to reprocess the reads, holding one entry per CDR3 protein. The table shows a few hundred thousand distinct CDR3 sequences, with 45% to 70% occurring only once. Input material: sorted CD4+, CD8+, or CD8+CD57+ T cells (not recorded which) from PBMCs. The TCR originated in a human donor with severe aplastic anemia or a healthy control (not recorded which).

The CDR3 coding sequence is TGCGCCAGCAGCAATGGACTAGCGGGGGCAAGCTCCTACGAGCAGTACTTC. Protein: CASSNGLAGASSYEQYF. The V call is TRBV4-3, the J call TRBJ2-7, with 13 bases fitting TRBD2. Germline loops: CDR1 LGHNA, CDR2 YSLEER. The CDR3 is 17 residues long. V trimming: 5 bases; J trimming: 0 bases; junction bases outside the gene matches: 7.